This paragraph covers one T cell receptor (beta chain) sequence. The sample is drawn from a study of cytomegalovirus exposure and HLA in healthy donors. The PCR contained 60 Vbeta and 13 Jbeta primers. The protocol was immunoSEQ multiplex PCR, while the TCRdb copy is restricted to in-frame clones and leaves out a portion. The data contain roughly 60,000 clones, approximately 80% of them singletons. Germline CDR1 and CDR2: MGHRA and YSYEKL. CDR3 length equals 15 residues. The V gene is TRBV4-1, the J gene TRBJ2-5; the match to TRBD1 covers 10 bases. The end of the DNA fits TRBJ2-7 better, so the J call may be wrong. This receptor was identified in a man younger than 40 in good health and CMV-seronegative. The sample taken for sequencing was PBMCs. The CDR3 bases are TGCGCCAGCAGCGATGGACAGGGGGATTCCTACGAGCAGTACTTC. Translated, it gives CASSDGQGDSYEQYF.